These 5 T cell receptor beta chains originate from one sample sequenced in a study of blood T cell repertoires in COVID-19. Profiling relied on immunoSEQ multiplex PCR, and the TCRdb table lists in-frame clones only, not all of them. Of 40,000 or so clones listed, more than 80% were seen once; the top ten hold 7.5% to 9.5%. The source material was peripheral blood. The receptors come from a man between 60 and 75 years old with active COVID-19.

The chain combines TRBV7-2 with TRBJ2-1; TRBD2 might be the D (6 bases). Germline V CDR1 and CDR2: SGHTA, FQGNSA. CDR3 length: 15 residues. The V gene lost 5 bases and the J gene lost 7 bases, with 18 bases spanning the gap. The CDR3 coding sequence is TGTGCCAGCAGCAAGCGGGCGGGGATAAATAATGAGCAGTTCTTC. Its protein is CASSKRAGINNEQFF. Full variable domain (outside the CDR3, taken from reference TRBV7-2 and TRBJ2-1): GAGVSQSPSNKVTEKGKDVELRCDPISGHTALYWYRQSLGQGLEFLIYFQGNSAPDKSGLPSDRFSAERTGGSVSTLTIQRTQQEDSAVYLCASSKRAGINNEQFFGPGTRLTVL.

The chain carries TRBV7-3 and TRBJ1-1, with a possible D match to TRBD1 (5 bases). Germline V lookup: CDR1 SGHTA, CDR2 FQGTGA. The CDR3 covers 15 residues. The V end was cut by 2 bases, the J end by 3 bases, with 13 bases between. The CDR3 is CASSLGVTAYTEAFF. The CDR3 DNA is TGTGCCAGCAGCTTAGGGGTGACAGCCTACACTGAAGCTTTCTTT.

V usage is TRBV5-6 and J usage is TRBJ2-7, with 9 bases aligning to TRBD1. The CDR3 has 14 residues. V gave up 4 bases and J gave up 6 bases; unmatched junction bases: 8. The germline V gene has CDR1 SGHDT and CDR2 YYEEEE. The CDR3 region has the DNA TGTGCCAGCAGCCCCGGGACAGGGTCGGTCGAGCAGTACTTC. Translation gives CASSPGTGSVEQYF. The full variable domain, in which reference TRBV5-6 and TRBJ2-7 provide the parts outside the CDR3, is DAGVTQSPTHLIKTRGQQVTLRCSPKSGHDTVSWYQQALGQGPQFIFQYYEEEERQRGNFPDRFSGHQFPNYSSELNVNALLLGDSALYLCASSPGTGSVEQYFGPGTRLTVT.

The chain has TRBV19 and TRBJ2-1; TRBD2 agrees at 11 bases. Germline V lookup: CDR1 LNHDA, CDR2 SQIVND (reference sequence). V lost 1 base and J lost 5; bases outside the gene matches: 7. This CDR3 has 17 residues. The CDR3 is CASSIGGTSGGNNEQFF. CDR3 nucleotide sequence: TGTGCCAGTAGTATAGGCGGGACTAGCGGAGGCAACAATGAGCAGTTCTTC. The full variable domain, completed using reference TRBV19 and TRBJ2-1, is DGGITQSPKYLFRKEGQNVTLSCEQNLNHDAMYWYRQDPGQGLRLIYYSQIVNDFQKGDIAEGYSVSREKKESFPLTVTSAQKNPTAFYLCASSIGGTSGGNNEQFFGPGTRLTVL.

The chain carries TRBV27 and TRBJ1-1; TRBD1 might be the D (5 bases). CDR3 length equals 15 residues. CDR1 and CDR2 from the germline V gene are MNHEY and SMNVEV (reference sequence). The V end lost 3 bases, the J end lost 0 bases, and 11 bases lay between the germline ends. The CDR3 DNA is TGTGCCAGCAGTTTGGCAGGGAGGGTGAACACTGAAGCTTTCTTT. This sequence encodes CASSLAGRVNTEAFF.